This T cell receptor (beta chain) was captured by sequencing in a study of shared clonotypes between healthy human individuals (dated by TCRdb to about 2020). Concerning the study at large: A couple of women and three men aged 18 to 49 years were included in the cohort. To increase sequencing depth and limit assay-specific biases, TCR repertoire library preparation and sequencing were carried out by different laboratories using diverse techniques. Between about 0.9 and 9 billion PBMCs per donor were obtained by leukapheresis. Blood TCR repertoires of five healthy adults were deeply sequenced to estimate repertoire size and the extent of clonotype sharing between individuals. For each donor, CD4 naive and CD4 memory were each given three plates, CD8 naive was given two plates, and CD8 memory was given one plate.

The research as a whole found: Naive subsets generally had larger estimated clonotype richness than memory subsets did. Higher generation probabilities were observed for clonotypes shared by all four sorted-subset donors than for non-shared clonotypes. Based on pairwise subsampling, the degree of clonotype sharing among donors was expected to be affected by sequencing depth. Across several donors, roughly 5.1% of naive CD4, roughly 3.4% of naive CD8, 2% to 2.5% of memory CD4, and roughly 0.41% of memory CD8 clonotypes were shared. Because the study included only a small number of donors, the genetic and exposure-history diversity represented was limited. Even with the large sequencing depth, rarefaction of the sorted-subset datasets indicated that sequencing was incomplete. Sampling was restricted to blood, and TCR repertoires in tissues likely differ from the TCR repertoires found in blood.

CD8 naive samples consisted of CD45RO-negative cells that were positively selected for CCR7, yielding a CD45RA+CCR7+ population without TemRA cells. Donors were healthy HIV-negative adults with no recently reported acute infections or vaccinations. Every donor was a Caucasian adult living in Nashville, Tennessee, USA. Blood was collected by leukapheresis, and PBMCs were isolated by Ficoll-Histopaque density gradient centrifugation and then cryopreserved in liquid nitrogen vapor phase. Analytical flow cytometry was used to check the purity and quantity of each magnetically sorted T cell population. From each sorted fraction, genomic DNA was isolated and quantified by UV absorbance on a Nanodrop 2000c. The CDR3 covers 15 residues, taking in both the cysteine and the phenylalanine. Only CDR3 DNA remains: 45 bases, in frame from the first base. V is shortened by 3 bases, J by 2 bases, and the region joining them spans 12 bases. Per the germline V gene, SGHNT is the CDR1 and YENEEA is the CDR2.

Using the deep immunoSEQ assay, multiplex PCR amplified TCR CDR3 regions from genomic DNA. Genomic DNA extracted from each cell subset was distributed evenly over all wells of several immunoSEQ 96-well plates, and each plate served as one replicate. For sorted subsets, roughly 200 ng of genomic DNA, equivalent to 25,000 to 35,000 T cell genomes, went into each replicate PCR. Purified libraries were measured with a Qubit 3.0 fluorometer, size-checked on a Bioanalyzer 2100, and measured again with the KAPA Library Quantification kit. Each immunoSEQ 96-well plate was sequenced on its own single-read 150-cycle Illumina NextSeq 550 flow cell. The paper's data handling went like this. Because only junctional sequences without quality scores were contained in the immunoSEQ output, filtering matching that applied to full-length reads could not be performed. To assign V/J genes and CDR3, sequences were annotated against IMGT germline references using PyIR, a Python wrapper for IgBLAST v1.9. Reads with weak V/J assignments (E-value above 1e-6), missing CDR3, stop codons, out-of-frame junctions, or ambiguous translated residues were removed. V3J clonotypes were defined by identical inferred V gene, J gene, and CDR3 amino acid sequence. To compute the percentage overlap between repertoires, the number of shared unique clonotypes was divided by the size of the smaller repertoire. RTK rarefaction, the Chao1 estimator, and Recon v2.1 estimates of unobserved clonotypes were used to assess repertoire richness. OLGA was used to compute generation probabilities for all TCRbeta clonotypes that the gDNA method yielded from several donors. In its TCRdb copy, this immuneACCESS table keeps in-frame sequences only and misses some clones. Where compared with another copy, unresolved V genes explain less than half of these, and the others have no known cause. V and J calls and clone size are copied from that table; D and trimming were computed from the DNA. For this sample there are just over 2,000,000 clones; just under 95% appear just once. More than 0.95% of the sample belongs to the ten largest clones.

This clone has only one observation. This clone's antigen is unknown. No quality values exist for individual bases; no much larger clone is one base distant. The TCR originated in a man aged 18 to 30 in good health. Sequenced input: naive CD8+ T cells sorted from blood. Per the publication, the cell subset or site label means: CD45RA+CCR7+. The chain joins TRBV11-3 to TRBJ2-3; the best D guess is TRBD2, with 7 bases matching. CDR3 protein: CASSFSGGHTDTQYF. The bases read TGTGCCAGCAGCTTTTCGGGGGGCCACACAGATACGCAGTATTTT.